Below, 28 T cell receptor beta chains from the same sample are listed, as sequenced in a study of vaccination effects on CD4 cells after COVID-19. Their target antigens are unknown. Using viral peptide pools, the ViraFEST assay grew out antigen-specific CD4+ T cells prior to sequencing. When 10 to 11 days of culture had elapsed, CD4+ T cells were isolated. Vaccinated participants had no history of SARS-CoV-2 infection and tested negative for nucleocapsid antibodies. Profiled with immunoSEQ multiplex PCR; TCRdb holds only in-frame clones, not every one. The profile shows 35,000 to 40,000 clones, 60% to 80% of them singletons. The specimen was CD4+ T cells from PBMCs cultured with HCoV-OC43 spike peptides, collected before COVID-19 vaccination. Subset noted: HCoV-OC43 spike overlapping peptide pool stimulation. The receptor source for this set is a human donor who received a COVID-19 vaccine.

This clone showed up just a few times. The CDR3 bases are TGTGCCAGCAGCTTGGAGTCGGCAGGAGTTTCCTATGGCTACACCTTC. This codes for CASSLESAGVSYGYTF. This chain links TRBV5-4 with TRBJ1-2; no firm D call. The germline V gene encodes CDR1 SGHNT and CDR2 YYREEE (reference sequence). The germline V and J ends were trimmed by 0 bases and 4 bases, with 16 bases remaining between them. The CDR3 loop spans 16 amino acids.

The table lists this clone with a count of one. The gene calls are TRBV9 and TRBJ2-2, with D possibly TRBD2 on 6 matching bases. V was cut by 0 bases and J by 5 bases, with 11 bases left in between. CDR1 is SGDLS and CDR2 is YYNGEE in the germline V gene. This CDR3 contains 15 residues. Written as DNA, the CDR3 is TGTGCCAGCAGCGTAGCGGGTAGCGGTACCGGGGAGCTGTTTTTT. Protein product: CASSVAGSGTGELFF. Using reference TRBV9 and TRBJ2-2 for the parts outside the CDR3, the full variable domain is DSGVTQTPKHLITATGQRVTLRCSPRSGDLSVYWYQQSLDQGLQFLIQYYNGEERAKGNILERFSAQQFPDLHSELNLSSLELGDSALYFCASSVAGSGTGELFFGEGSRLTVL.

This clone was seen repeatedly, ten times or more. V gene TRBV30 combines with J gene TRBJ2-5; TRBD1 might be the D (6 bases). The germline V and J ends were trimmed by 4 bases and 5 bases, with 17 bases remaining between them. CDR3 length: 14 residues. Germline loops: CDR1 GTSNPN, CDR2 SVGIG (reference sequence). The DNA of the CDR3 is TGTGCCTGGAATACCCAGGGGCGCAGGGAGACCCAGTACTTC. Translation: CAWNTQGRRETQYF.

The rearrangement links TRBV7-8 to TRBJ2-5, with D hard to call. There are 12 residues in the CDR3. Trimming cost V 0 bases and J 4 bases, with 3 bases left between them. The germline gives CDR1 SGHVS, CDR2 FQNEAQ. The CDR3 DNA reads TGTGCCAGCAGCTTAGCGCCAGAGACCCAGTACTTC. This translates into CASSLAPETQYF.

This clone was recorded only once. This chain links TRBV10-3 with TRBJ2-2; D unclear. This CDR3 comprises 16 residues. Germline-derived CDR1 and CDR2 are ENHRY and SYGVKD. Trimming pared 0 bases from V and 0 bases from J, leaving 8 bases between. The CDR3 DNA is TGTGCCATCAGTGAGTCGGCTAGTACGAACACCGGGGAGCTGTTTTTT. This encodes CAISESASTNTGELFF.

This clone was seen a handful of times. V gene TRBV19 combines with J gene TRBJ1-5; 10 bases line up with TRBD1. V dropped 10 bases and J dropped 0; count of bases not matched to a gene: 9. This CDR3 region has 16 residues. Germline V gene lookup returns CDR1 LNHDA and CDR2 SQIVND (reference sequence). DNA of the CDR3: TGTGCCACGGCCGGGACAGGGGTTTATAGCAATCAGCCCCAGCATTTT. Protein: CATAGTGVYSNQPQHF.

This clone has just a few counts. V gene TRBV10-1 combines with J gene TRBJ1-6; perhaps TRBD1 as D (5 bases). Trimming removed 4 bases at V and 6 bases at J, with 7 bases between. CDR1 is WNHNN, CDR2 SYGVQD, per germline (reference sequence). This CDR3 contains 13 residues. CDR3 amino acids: CASSGQPNSPLHF. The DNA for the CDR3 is TGCGCCAGCAGTGGACAGCCTAATTCACCCCTCCACTTT.

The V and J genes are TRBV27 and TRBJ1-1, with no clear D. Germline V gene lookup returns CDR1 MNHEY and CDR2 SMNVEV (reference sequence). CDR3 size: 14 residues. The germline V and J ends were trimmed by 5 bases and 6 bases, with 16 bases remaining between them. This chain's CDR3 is CASSLLETGAEAFF. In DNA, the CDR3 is TGTGCCAGCAGTCTACTGGAAACTGGGGCTGAAGCTTTCTTT.

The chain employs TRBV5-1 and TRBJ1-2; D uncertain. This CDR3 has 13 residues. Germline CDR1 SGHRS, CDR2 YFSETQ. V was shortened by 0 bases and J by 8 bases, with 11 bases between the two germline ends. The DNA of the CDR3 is TGCGCCAGCAGCTTGGGGGCAGGAAACGGCTACACCTTC. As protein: CASSLGAGNGYTF. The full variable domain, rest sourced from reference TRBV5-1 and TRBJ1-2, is KAGVTQTPRYLIKTRGQQVTLSCSPISGHRSVSWYQQTPGQGLQFLFEYFSETQRNKGNFPGRFSGRQFSNSRSEMNVSTLELGDSALYLCASSLGAGNGYTFGSGTRLTVV.

The DNA of the CDR3 is TGTGCCAGCAGGGAACTGCCGGGGACTAGCCCTCTCGAGCAGTACTTC. Translation gives CASRELPGTSPLEQYF. The chain recombines TRBV6-1 with TRBJ2-7; 9 positions match TRBD2. V was pared by 6 bases and J by 6 bases, with 15 bases of the junction left unmatched. The CDR3 runs 16 residues. Germline V CDR1 and CDR2: MNHNS, SASEGT.

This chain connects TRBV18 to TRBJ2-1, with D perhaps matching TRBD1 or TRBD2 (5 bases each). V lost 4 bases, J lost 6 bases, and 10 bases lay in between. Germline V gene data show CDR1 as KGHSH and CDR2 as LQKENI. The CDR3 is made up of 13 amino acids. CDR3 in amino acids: CASSLGTSNEQFF. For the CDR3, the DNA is TGTGCCAGCTCACTAGGGACCTCCAATGAGCAGTTCTTC.

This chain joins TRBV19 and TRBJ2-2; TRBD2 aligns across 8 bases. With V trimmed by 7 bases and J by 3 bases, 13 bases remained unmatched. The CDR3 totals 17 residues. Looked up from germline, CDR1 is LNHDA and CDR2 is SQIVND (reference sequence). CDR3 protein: CASTKRFRGGHTGELFF. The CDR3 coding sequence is TGTGCCAGTACCAAGCGATTCCGGGGGGGCCACACCGGGGAGCTGTTTTTT.

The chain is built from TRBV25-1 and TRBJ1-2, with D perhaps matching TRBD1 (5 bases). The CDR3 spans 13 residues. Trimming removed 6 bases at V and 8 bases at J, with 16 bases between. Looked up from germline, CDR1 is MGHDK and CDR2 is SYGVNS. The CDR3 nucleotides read TGTGCCAGCAGCAGGGAACGGGGGAGAGGCTACACCTTC. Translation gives CASSRERGRGYTF.

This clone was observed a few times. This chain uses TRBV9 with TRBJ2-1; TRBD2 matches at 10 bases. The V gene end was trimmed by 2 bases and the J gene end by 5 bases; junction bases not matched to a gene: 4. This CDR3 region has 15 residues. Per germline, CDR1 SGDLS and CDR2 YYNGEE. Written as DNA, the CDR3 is TGTGCCAGCAGCGTCGGAGCGGGAGGGAACAATGAGCAGTTCTTC. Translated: CASSVGAGGNNEQFF.

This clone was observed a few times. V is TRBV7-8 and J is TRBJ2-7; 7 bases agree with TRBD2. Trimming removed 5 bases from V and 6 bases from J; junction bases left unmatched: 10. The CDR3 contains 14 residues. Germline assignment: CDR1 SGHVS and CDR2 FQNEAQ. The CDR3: CASSRAGTTGEQYF. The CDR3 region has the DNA TGTGCCAGCAGCCGAGCGGGAACGACGGGCGAGCAGTACTTC.

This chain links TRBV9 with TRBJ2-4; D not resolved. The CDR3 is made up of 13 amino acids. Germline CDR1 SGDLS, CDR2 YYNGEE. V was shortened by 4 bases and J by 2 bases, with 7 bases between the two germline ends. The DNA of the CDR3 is TGTGCCAGCAGCCCGGGTTCCAAAAACATTCAGTACTTC. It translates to CASSPGSKNIQYF.

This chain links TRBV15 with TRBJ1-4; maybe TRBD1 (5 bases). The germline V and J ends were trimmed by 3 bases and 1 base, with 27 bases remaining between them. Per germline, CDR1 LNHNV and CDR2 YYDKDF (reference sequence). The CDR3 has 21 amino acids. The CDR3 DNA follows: TGTGCCACCAGCAGGGTCTTCGGGGGGGTAGGGACGCGGATAACTAATGAAAAACTGTTTTTT. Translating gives CATSRVFGGVGTRITNEKLFF.

CDR3 loop: CASSIPGLGGQESGELFF. In nucleotides, the CDR3 is TGTGCCAGTAGTATACCGGGACTAGGAGGGCAAGAGTCGGGGGAGCTGTTTTTT. The chain recombines TRBV19 with TRBJ2-2, with 8 bases fitting TRBD2. The CDR3 runs to 18 residues. Looked up from germline, CDR1 is LNHDA and CDR2 is SQIVND (reference sequence). J gave up 8 bases and V 2 bases, and 16 bases lay outside the gene matches.

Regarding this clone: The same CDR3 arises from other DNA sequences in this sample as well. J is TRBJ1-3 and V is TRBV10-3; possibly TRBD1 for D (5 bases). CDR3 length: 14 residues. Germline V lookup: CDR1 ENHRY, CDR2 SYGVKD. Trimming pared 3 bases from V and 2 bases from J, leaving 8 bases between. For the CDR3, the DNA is TGTGCCATCAGTGATACGGGGGCTGGAAACACCATATATTTT. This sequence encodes CAISDTGAGNTIYF.

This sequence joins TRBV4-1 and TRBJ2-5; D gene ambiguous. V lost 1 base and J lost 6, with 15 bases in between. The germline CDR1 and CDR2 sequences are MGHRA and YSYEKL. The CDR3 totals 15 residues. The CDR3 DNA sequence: TGCGCCAGCAGCCAAGGTCGCAGTAGGATGCAGACCCAGTACTTC. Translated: CASSQGRSRMQTQYF.

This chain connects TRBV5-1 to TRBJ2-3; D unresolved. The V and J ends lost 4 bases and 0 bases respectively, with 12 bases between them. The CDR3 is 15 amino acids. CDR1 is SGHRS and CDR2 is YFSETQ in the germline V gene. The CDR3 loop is CASSEGPSSTDTQYF. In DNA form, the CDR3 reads TGCGCCAGCAGCGAAGGGCCTTCCAGCACAGATACGCAGTATTTT.

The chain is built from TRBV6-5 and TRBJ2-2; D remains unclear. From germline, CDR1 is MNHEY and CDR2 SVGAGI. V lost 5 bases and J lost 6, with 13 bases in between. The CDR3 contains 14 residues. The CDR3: CASSHLEAAGELFF. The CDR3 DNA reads TGTGCCAGCAGTCATCTAGAGGCGGCCGGGGAGCTGTTTTTT.

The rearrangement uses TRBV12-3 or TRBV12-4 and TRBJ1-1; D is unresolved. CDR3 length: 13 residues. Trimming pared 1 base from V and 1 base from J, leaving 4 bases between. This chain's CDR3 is CASSLGQNTEAFF. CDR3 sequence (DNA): TGTGCCAGCAGTTTAGGACAGAACACTGAAGCTTTCTTT.

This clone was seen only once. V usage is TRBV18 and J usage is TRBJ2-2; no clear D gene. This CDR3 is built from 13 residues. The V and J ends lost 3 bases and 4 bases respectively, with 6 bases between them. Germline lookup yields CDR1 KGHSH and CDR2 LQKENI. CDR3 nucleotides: TGTGCCAGCTCACCCCCCAGCACCGGGGAGCTGTTTTTT. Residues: CASSPPSTGELFF.

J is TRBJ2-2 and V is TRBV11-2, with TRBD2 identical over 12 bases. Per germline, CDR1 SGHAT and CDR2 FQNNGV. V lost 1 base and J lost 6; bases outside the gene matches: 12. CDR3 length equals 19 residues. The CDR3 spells CASSLGRLAGGPGSGELFF. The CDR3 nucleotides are TGTGCCAGCAGCTTAGGGAGGCTAGCGGGGGGGCCTGGCTCCGGGGAGCTGTTTTTT.

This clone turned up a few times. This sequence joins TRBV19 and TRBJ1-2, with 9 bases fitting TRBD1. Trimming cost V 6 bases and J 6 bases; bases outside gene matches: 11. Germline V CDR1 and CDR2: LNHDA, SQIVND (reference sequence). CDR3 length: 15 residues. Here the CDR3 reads CASRDTGTGNDGYTF. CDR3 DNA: TGTGCCAGTAGAGACACCGGGACAGGGAATGATGGCTACACCTTC.

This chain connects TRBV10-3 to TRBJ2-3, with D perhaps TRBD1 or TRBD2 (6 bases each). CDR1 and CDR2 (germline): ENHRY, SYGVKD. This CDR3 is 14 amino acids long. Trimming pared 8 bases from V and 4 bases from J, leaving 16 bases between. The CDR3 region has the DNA TGTGCCATCGCTTTAGGGGGGAACGCAGATACGCAGTATTTT. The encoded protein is CAIALGGNADTQYF.

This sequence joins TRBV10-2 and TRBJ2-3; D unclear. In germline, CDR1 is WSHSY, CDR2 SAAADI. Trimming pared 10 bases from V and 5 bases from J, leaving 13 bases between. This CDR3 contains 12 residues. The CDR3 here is CATSGAGDTQYF. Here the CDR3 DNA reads TGCGCCACTTCGGGCGCCGGAGATACGCAGTATTTT.